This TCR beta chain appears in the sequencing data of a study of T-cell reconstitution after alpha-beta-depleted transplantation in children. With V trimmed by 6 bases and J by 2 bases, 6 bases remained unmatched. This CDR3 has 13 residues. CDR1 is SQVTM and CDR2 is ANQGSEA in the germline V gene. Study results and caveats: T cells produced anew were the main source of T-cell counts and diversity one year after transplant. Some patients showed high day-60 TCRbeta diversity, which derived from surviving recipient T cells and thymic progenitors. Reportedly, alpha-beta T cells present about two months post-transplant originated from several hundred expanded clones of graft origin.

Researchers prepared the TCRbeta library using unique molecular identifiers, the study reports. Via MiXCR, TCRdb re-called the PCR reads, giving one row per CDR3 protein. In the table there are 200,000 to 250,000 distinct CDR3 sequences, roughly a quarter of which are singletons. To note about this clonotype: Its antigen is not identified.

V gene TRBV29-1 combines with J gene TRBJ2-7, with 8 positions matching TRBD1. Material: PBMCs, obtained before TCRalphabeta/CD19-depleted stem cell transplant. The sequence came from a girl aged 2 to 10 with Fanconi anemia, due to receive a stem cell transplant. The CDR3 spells CSVFDRGAYEQYF. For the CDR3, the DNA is TGCAGCGTGTTCGACAGGGGAGCCTACGAGCAGTACTTC.